This T cell receptor (beta chain) was obtained from a study of cytomegalovirus exposure and HLA in healthy donors. Note on this clone: Its specificity is not known.

Primers for the PCR totalled 60 Vbeta and 13 Jbeta. TCRdb's table, derived via immunoSEQ multiplex PCR, lists solely in-frame clones and lacks some. Counted here are 75,000 to 100,000 clones, around 76% occurring once; the ten biggest clones make up 15% to 20%. Overall study results and limits: Roughly 170 TCR beta chains were listed as cytomegalovirus-associated. Rates of TCR association differed by HLA locus in a later analysis, with DRB1 highest and HLA-C lowest. Presence/absence results assume similar sequencing depth per donor, which may not hold.

The CDR3 runs 14 residues. The ends were cut back, 7 bases at V and 0 bases at J, with 10 bases in the middle. The germline gives CDR1 SNHLY, CDR2 FYNNEI. The rearrangement uses TRBV2 and TRBJ2-1, with D unclear. The receptor's source is a woman in her fifties or sixties in good health and CMV-seropositive. The sequencing input was PBMCs. The CDR3 sequence: CASNQYSSYNEQFF. The CDR3 nucleotides read TGTGCCAGCAATCAGTACAGCTCCTACAATGAGCAGTTCTTC.